The subject of this entry is one TCR beta chain. Its antigen remains unknown. The protocol was immunoSEQ multiplex PCR, while the TCRdb copy is restricted to in-frame clones and leaves out a portion. The repertoire holds more than 85,000 clones, 70% to 90% seen once, with under 3% in the top ten. The data originate from a study of T cell responses to AZD1222 COVID-19 vaccine. Findings of the study overall: Repertoire sampling occurred only after the peak T cell response. Two doses of AZD1222 preceded a rise in Spike-specific TCR breadth and depth. Reportedly, nearly half the spike-specific TCRs target unmutated variant regions. Clonal diversity may have been underestimated, and the donors were mostly white British, with more females than males.

The CDR3 is 13 amino acids. The V end lost 5 bases, the J end lost 4 bases, and 9 bases lay between the germline ends. CDR1 and CDR2 (germline): MDHEN, SYDVKM. Source: peripheral blood, taken on day 0 of AZD1222 vaccination. The receptor was derived from an adult in good health. The chain joins TRBV28 to TRBJ1-5; D unresolved. In DNA, the CDR3 is TGTGCCAGCAGTATGACCGGGAATCAGCCCCAGCATTTT. Its translation: CASSMTGNQPQHF.